The sequence of this T cell receptor (beta chain) was determined in a study of T cells in Graves' hyperthyroidism and ophthalmopathy. Study context: Blood from the periphery was taken at initial diagnosis, before any treatment.

Amplification targeted TCR beta CDR3 regions from RNA transcripts. The TCR CDR3 was amplified in a first-round RT-PCR using the HTBI primer set. One entry per CDR3 protein, called by TCRdb with MiXCR from the multiplex PCR reads. The table lists 330,000 or so distinct CDR3 sequences, roughly a fifth of them singletons. Details on this clonotype: As yet, its antigen is unknown.

The CDR3 sequence is 12 residues long. The V segment lost 5 bases and the J segment 7 bases; nucleotides outside the gene matches: 2. Per germline, CDR1 DFQATT and CDR2 SNEGSKA (reference sequence). Overall study results and limits: Most clonotypes that expanded in the thyroid above 0.001 also showed up in blood.

Those patients with uncontrolled infection, other autoimmune disease, pregnancy or lactation were excluded. The clonotype originates from a man aged 50 to 59 with Graves' ophthalmopathy. The chain recombines TRBV20-1 with TRBJ2-1, with 10 bases identical to TRBD1. Specimen: blood. The CDR3 loop is CSAWTGGNEQFF. CDR3 coding DNA: TGCAGTGCTTGGACAGGGGGGAATGAGCAGTTCTTC.